The source of this T cell receptor (beta chain) is a study of CD8+CD57+ T cells in acquired aplastic anemia. Germline CDR1 is ENHRY and CDR2 is SYGVKD. The CDR3 contains 11 residues. Between the trimmed V and J ends, which lost 8 bases and 7 bases, there was a span of 11 bases. Using genomic DNA as the template, TCR beta VDJ and CDR3 profiling was carried out. MiXCR, applied by TCRdb to the reads, yields one record per CDR3 protein. The top ten hold around 1.1% of the sample, which has about 210,000 distinct CDR3 sequences, 34% seen once. Sequenced sample: sorted CD4+, CD8+, or CD8+CD57+ T cells (not recorded which) from PBMCs. The gene calls are TRBV10-3 and TRBJ1-2; possibly TRBD1 for D (5 bases). This receptor was taken from a human donor in good health, serving as a control. The CDR3 loop is CAIGRDGGYTF. CDR3 DNA: TGTGCCATCGGGCGGGACGGTGGCTACACCTTC.